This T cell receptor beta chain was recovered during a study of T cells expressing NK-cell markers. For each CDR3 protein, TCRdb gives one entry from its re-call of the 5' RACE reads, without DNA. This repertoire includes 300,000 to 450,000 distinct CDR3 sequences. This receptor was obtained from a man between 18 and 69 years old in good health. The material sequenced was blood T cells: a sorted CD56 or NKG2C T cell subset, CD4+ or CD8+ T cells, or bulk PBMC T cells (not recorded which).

Here the CDR3 reads CASSYSLGGASETQYF. The chain combines TRBV6-2 or TRBV6-3 with TRBJ2-5; with no DNA, the TCRdb D assignment of TRBD1 cannot be verified. Per the germline V gene, CDR1 is MNHEY and CDR2 is SVGEGT. The CDR3 runs to 16 residues.